This entry lists 17 T cell receptor beta chains sequenced from one sample in a study of HIV-infected patients and healthy controls (TCRdb year 2014). The method behind the library was 5' RACE. The instrument given in TCRdb is Illumina MiSeq. SuperScript III was used to reverse transcribe 500 ng RNA with primers targeting the alpha and beta constant regions. Separate libraries for the alpha and beta chains were generated through chain-specific third strand synthesis that incorporated multiplexing indices. TCRdb reanalyzed the raw reads on its own, using fastp at Q25 for trimming and MiXCR for clone calling, and kept in-frame beta chains. Rows are combined by CDR3 protein, so each entry shows the most common genes and DNA. Here the sample has about 14,000 distinct CDR3 sequences; approximately 12% occur a single time. About 40% of the sample is taken by the ten largest. Follow-up blood from HIV-infected patients was collected roughly three months, about 14 weeks, after antiretroviral therapy began. Whole blood was used without cell fractionation, so all unsorted peripheral T cells were reflected in the repertoire.

The source was blood, collected during antiretroviral therapy. These receptors were collected from an adult with HIV infection. The donor label of this sample is uncertain.

This clonotype was observed many times. The chain has TRBV12-3 or TRBV12-4 and TRBJ2-7; a weak D match, TRBD1 (5 bases). Between the trimmed V and J ends, which lost 5 bases and 4 bases, there was a span of 15 bases. The CDR3 covers 14 residues. In DNA form, the CDR3 reads TGTGCCAGCAGTCAAAGGCAGGGTATTTACGAGCAGTACTTC. Residues: CASSQRQGIYEQYF.

There are many counts of this clonotype. V is TRBV5-1 and J is TRBJ2-2, with 9 bases identical to TRBD2. This CDR3 contains 17 residues. V shed 4 bases and J 3 bases; nucleotides not matched to a gene: 10. CDR1 is SGHRS and CDR2 is YFSETQ in the germline V gene. This CDR3 reads CASSALSGSGDTGELFF. The CDR3 DNA reads TGCGCCAGCAGCGCTCTTAGCGGGAGCGGAGACACCGGGGAGCTGTTTTTT.

In its sample, this clonotype was seen many times. The V and J genes are TRBV5-4 and TRBJ2-3, with D unresolved. Germline CDR1 and CDR2: SGHNT and YYREEE (reference sequence). The germline V and J ends were trimmed by 0 bases and 1 base, with 15 bases remaining between them. The CDR3 contains 17 residues. The CDR3 reads CASSLEPGRWGTDTQYF. CDR3 DNA sequence: TGTGCCAGCAGCTTGGAGCCTGGCCGTTGGGGCACAGATACGCAGTATTTT.

This clonotype was picked up many times. The rearrangement links TRBV11-1 to TRBJ2-7; 9 positions match TRBD1. CDR1 is SGHAT and CDR2 is FQDESV in the germline V gene (reference sequence). Germline trimming cut 1 base from V and 1 base from J; bases unmatched to any gene: 5. The CDR3 sequence is 16 residues long. For the CDR3, the DNA is TGTGCCAGCAGCTTAGATGACGGGACAGGGTCCTACGAGCAGTACTTC. Protein product: CASSLDDGTGSYEQYF.

The V call is TRBV12-3 or TRBV12-4, the J call TRBJ2-1; D possibly corresponds to TRBD2 (5 bases). Trimming removed 5 bases from V and 7 bases from J, with 18 bases in between. The length of the CDR3 is 15 residues. CDR3 sequence reads: CASSPLGWGDNEQFF. The CDR3 DNA is TGTGCCAGCAGTCCCCTAGGATGGGGAGATAATGAGCAGTTCTTC.

This clonotype was found many times. V usage is TRBV7-9 and J usage is TRBJ2-4; D might be TRBD1 (6 bases). V lost 11 bases, J lost 8 bases, and 13 bases lay in between. CDR1 and CDR2 from the germline V gene are SEHNR and FQNEAQ (reference sequence). The CDR3 spans 11 residues. CDR3 protein: CASDSKDIQYF. Here the CDR3 DNA reads TGTGCCTCGGACAGCAAGGACATTCAGTACTTC.

This clonotype was seen many times. The chain links TRBV20-1 to TRBJ2-3, with D unresolved. The CDR3 runs to 15 residues. Trimming cost V 3 bases and J 0 bases, with 13 bases left between them. Germline-derived CDR1 and CDR2 are DFQATT and SNEGSKA (reference sequence). The CDR3 sequence is CSARSGGVSTDTQYF. The DNA of the CDR3 is TGCAGTGCTAGGTCGGGCGGTGTTAGCACAGATACGCAGTATTTT.

This clonotype was seen repeatedly, ten times or more. The CDR3 spells CAAATGDGRYNEQFF. CDR3 DNA: TGTGCCGCGGCGACCGGAGACGGGAGGTACAATGAGCAGTTCTTC. The chain joins TRBV15 to TRBJ2-1, with 7 bases fitting TRBD2. Trimming took 11 bases from V and 4 from J; bases not matched to a gene: 14. The CDR3 covers 15 residues. CDR1 is LNHNV, CDR2 YYDKDF, per germline (reference sequence).

The chain links TRBV11-2 to TRBJ2-5; D unclear. Germline values: CDR1 SGHAT, CDR2 FQNNGV. This CDR3 has 14 residues. Trimming took off 0 bases at V and 2 bases at J, with 7 bases between the two ends. In nucleotides, the CDR3 is TGTGCCAGCAGCTTAGATCCGGTTCAAGAGACCCAGTACTTC. It yields the protein CASSLDPVQETQYF.

The genes are TRBV19 and TRBJ2-7, with 7 bases that match TRBD1. V was pared by 9 bases and J by 0 bases, with 8 bases of the junction left unmatched. The CDR3 extends over 14 amino acids. Germline CDR1 LNHDA, CDR2 SQIVND (reference sequence). The CDR3 reads CASRPGQSSYEQYF. The CDR3, as DNA: TGTGCCAGCAGACCGGGACAGAGCTCCTACGAGCAGTACTTC. Filled out from reference TRBV19 and TRBJ2-7, the complete variable domain reads DGGITQSPKYLFRKEGQNVTLSCEQNLNHDAMYWYRQDPGQGLRLIYYSQIVNDFQKGDIAEGYSVSREKKESFPLTVTSAQKNPTAFYLCASRPGQSSYEQYFGPGTRLTVT.

This clonotype showed up many times. The V and J genes are TRBV5-1 and TRBJ2-1; TRBD2 aligns across 12 bases. V was pared by 2 bases and J by 8 bases, with 8 bases of the junction left unmatched. The germline gives CDR1 SGHRS, CDR2 YFSETQ. The CDR3 loop spans 16 amino acids. The CDR3 DNA follows: TGCGCCAGCAGCTTTCGACTAGCGGGGGCAACGTATGAGCAGTTCTTC. This translates into CASSFRLAGATYEQFF. Full variable domain (rest looked up from reference TRBV5-1 and TRBJ2-1): KAGVTQTPRYLIKTRGQQVTLSCSPISGHRSVSWYQQTPGQGLQFLFEYFSETQRNKGNFPGRFSGRQFSNSRSEMNVSTLELGDSALYLCASSFRLAGATYEQFFGPGTRLTVL.

This clonotype was recorded at least ten times. CDR3: CSASGRPAFF. The CDR3 nucleotides are TGCAGTGCTAGTGGTAGGCCAGCTTTCTTT. The J gene is TRBJ1-1, the V gene TRBV20-1; D remains ambiguous. V lost 3 bases and J lost 10, with 9 bases in between. CDR1 is DFQATT, CDR2 SNEGSKA, per germline (reference sequence). This CDR3 is 10 amino acids long.

This clonotype was seen more than once but under ten times. The gene calls are TRBV7-8 and TRBJ1-5, with D unresolved. CDR3 size: 16 residues. V was cut by 5 bases and J by 0 bases, with 14 bases left in between. The germline V gene encodes CDR1 SGHVS and CDR2 FQNEAQ. In nucleotides, the CDR3 is TGTGCCAGCAGCCCTGCATCCTTTGGTAGCAATCAGCCCCAGCATTTT. Translated: CASSPASFGSNQPQHF.

The chain joins TRBV5-1 to TRBJ1-6; 7 nucleotides agree with TRBD1. The germline V gene has CDR1 SGHRS and CDR2 YFSETQ. V trimming: 7 bases; J trimming: 4 bases; junction bases outside the gene matches: 2. The CDR3 runs to 13 residues. The CDR3 sequence: CASGTEYNSPLHF. CDR3 sequence (DNA): TGCGCCAGCGGGACAGAATATAATTCACCCCTCCACTTT.

The sample holds many counts of this clonotype. The V call is TRBV24-1, the J call TRBJ2-2; weak D call: TRBD1 (6 bases). V lost 10 bases to trimming and J lost 6 bases, with 11 bases between them. Germline V gene sequence: CDR1 KGHDR, CDR2 SFDVKD. The CDR3 length is 12 residues. CDR3 bases: TGTGCCACTGCGTCAGGGGCCGGGGAGCTGTTTTTT. This codes for CATASGAGELFF.

This clonotype appeared many times. This rearrangement joins TRBV20-1 to TRBJ2-7, with TRBD2 matching over 16 bases. Per germline, CDR1 DFQATT and CDR2 SNEGSKA (reference sequence). The CDR3 length is 15 residues. The V gene end was trimmed by 2 bases and the J gene end by 12 bases; junction bases not matched to a gene: 10. CDR3 nucleotide sequence: TGCAGTGCTAGATTACCGGGACTAGCGGGAGGGATCATGTACTTC. Translated, it gives CSARLPGLAGGIMYF.

This clonotype has ten or more counts. This chain uses TRBV7-9 with TRBJ1-2, with D perhaps TRBD1 (5 bases). Germline V gene lookup returns CDR1 SEHNR and CDR2 FQNEAQ (reference sequence). The CDR3 sequence is 14 residues long. The germline V and J ends were trimmed by 3 bases and 8 bases, with 16 bases remaining between them. The CDR3 DNA reads TGTGCCAGCAGCTTCAACTCAGGGTTAGGAGGCTACACCTTC. This gives the protein CASSFNSGLGGYTF.